One T cell receptor beta chain is described in this entry. This clone was seen a few times. Its antigen is still unknown. Base-call qualities are not available, and no considerably larger clone is one nucleotide away. These data belong to a study of cytomegalovirus exposure and HLA in healthy donors (dated by TCRdb to about 2017). A note on the overall study: In an earlier analysis of some 550 of the donors, about 260 Gb of sequence data and some 100 million unique TCR beta sequences from 150 million to 200 million T cells were reported. Roughly 320 gigabases of sequencing data and approximately 91 million unique TCR sequences made up an early release that covered about 640 HLA-typed donors. Among the roughly 430 genotyped donors, under 90% belonged to the genetic ancestry cluster associated with self-reported Caucasian donors. The study was designed to test whether signatures of past pathogen exposure could be identified by cataloging public T cell receptors. Using immunosequencing, the study profiled T cell repertoires from about 620 subjects and related those repertoires to cytomegalovirus serostatus. A separate validation cohort of 100 to 150 different subjects was used in addition to the roughly 700-subject first cohort. To predict cytomegalovirus infection status, the study combined high-throughput TCR immunosequencing, statistical association of individual TCRs with disease status, and machine learning. To study patterns of TCR occurrence, a later analysis re-analyzed previously published TCR beta repertoires from 666 donors and added high-resolution HLA genotyping. The later analysis used no new phenotypic data to find candidate immune exposures, relying instead on TCR beta sequences and their occurrence across donors. In an earlier analysis of roughly 540 of the donors, high-throughput TCR beta sequencing was used to judge whether each TCR beta V gene segment behaved as functional or pseudogenic. Donor age, sex, ethnicity and CMV serostatus were compiled together with the repertoire data. A later genetic analysis used genome-wide SNP genotypes for about 65% of the roughly 700 donors, treating that subset as a discovery cohort. All discovery cohort repertoires had been generated on a single sequencing platform. Both class I and class II loci were covered by HLA typing, at four-digit resolution. The number of donors typed differed by locus, with about 629-630 for A, B, C, DRB1 and DQB1, over 500 for DQA1, approximately 580 for DPA1, and around 450 for DPB1. Roughly 5 DR-DQ haplotypes were treated as single units for association and clustering because of strong linkage in the cohort. On average, 235,054 unique TCR beta nucleotide sequences were sequenced per donor among some 420 genotyped donors of the cohort, with around 19% of those sequences being non-productive. General conclusions and limits of the study: Correlated functional status among segregating V segments might reflect linkage disequilibrium, but an unknown experimental factor could not be ruled out. Presence/absence analyses assumed roughly uniform sequencing depth across donors, an assumption that may not hold. A total of fewer than 200 TCR beta chains were listed by the study as associated with cytomegalovirus. Most CMV-associated TCR beta chains appeared to be HLA-restricted in a later analysis, and the HLA associations seemed to be driven largely by CMV exposure. Broadly in line with IMGT annotations, most TCR beta V segments showed up in productive rearrangements about 87% or about 30% of the time in an earlier analysis of several hundred of the donors. HLA typing was unavailable for some donors at each locus, so association tests used only the typed subset. Immune exposure information for the cohort was limited to CMV serostatus. Most TCR sequences were seen in very few donors, while some public TCRs were found in many individuals. A further reported finding was that TCR beta sequences accurately predicted the HLA-A and HLA-B alleles for most subjects in the first cohort. When HLA alleles, especially DR and DQ, strongly co-occurred, attributing TCR associations to individual alleles was difficult. Compared with equally common non-associated chains, HLA-associated TCR beta chains in a later analysis were more clonally expanded and had lower generation probabilities. A later analysis reported that several top co-occurrence clusters appeared linked to parvovirus B19, influenza, CMV and Epstein-Barr virus. A later analysis associated about 17,000 TCR beta sequences with specific HLA alleles at a false discovery rate of 0.05. The earlier analysis of some 540 of the donors excluded some 15 rarely observed V segments, including chromosome 9 orphons, because counts were too low. In a later analysis, the rate of TCR association differed among HLA loci, with DRB1 alleles having the most associated TCRs and HLA-C alleles having the fewest. In vitro tests confirmed that a few of the cytomegalovirus-associated TCR beta chains recognize cytomegalovirus antigens. In both the original and validation cohorts, the classifier was reported to diagnose cytomegalovirus status with high specificity and sensitivity. The 87-base-pair reads could not distinguish some IMGT-functional V segments, including TRBV6-2 and TRBV6-3, so those segments were excluded. This cohort had only TCR beta chains sequenced, and the lack of alpha or paired-chain data limited which features could be detected. A cluster of highly shared sequence variants was judged likely to be a technical artifact of the sequencing pipeline. Compared with the roughly 670-donor mean, donors in an Asian-associated ancestry cluster had fewer N-insertions in productive TCRs, according to a later genetic analysis. V-gene and J-gene trimming of TCR beta chains was associated with a missense DCLRE1C variant in a later genetic analysis, and the association was replicated in an independent cohort. The authors suggested that the approach could potentially be generalized to other disease states and immunological phenotypes.

Preparation of the library involved the immunoSEQ multiplex PCR assay. The multiplex PCR relied on a mix of 60 forward primers for TCR Vbeta segments and 13 reverse primers for TCR Jbeta segments. The CDR3 region of rearranged TCR beta genes was amplified from genomic DNA by a multiplex PCR assay. The Illumina HiSeq System was used to sequence the amplified TCR beta libraries as 87-base-pair reads. Per the original workflow: In a later analysis, 70 million to 95 million unique TCR beta chains were counted across the 500 to 700 repertoires, and about 10 million of these chains were shared by at least two donors. Raw reads were error-corrected and collapsed into unique sequences with a nearest-neighbor algorithm that merged closely related sequences to remove PCR and sequencing errors. V, D and J gene segments were assigned by aligning CDR3 sequences to IMGT reference sequences. For a sequence to be retained, at least a six-nucleotide match to both a V gene segment and a J gene segment was required. A rearrangement counted as productive if the CDR3 had no stop codons and remained in frame with V and J, and every other rearrangement counted as non-productive. Following IMGT convention, CDR3 was defined as the stretch from the second conserved V-encoded cysteine up to the conserved J-encoded phenylalanine. The earlier analysis of fewer than 700 of the donors excluded sequences that lacked an unambiguous match to a single V gene segment. In an earlier analysis of several hundred of the donors, V segments were called functional above 56.7% productive rearrangements and were called segregating when the between-donor standard deviation exceeded 5%. A statistical classification framework was developed to diagnose cytomegalovirus status using the catalog of TCR beta chain sequences. In a later analysis, TCR nucleotide sequences were compared against IMGT/GENE-DB human TR gene sequences so that V and J genes could be assigned. A later analysis assigned CDR3 sequences and most-parsimonious VDJ recombination scenarios with the TCRdist pipeline. In a later analysis, each TCR beta chain was defined by its CDR3 amino acid sequence together with its V-gene family, and reads lacking a unique V-gene family were excluded. To address suspected cross-contamination and a sequencing artifact, a later analysis removed over 500 highly shared, low-generation-probability nucleotide sequences. In a later analysis, a clonal expansion index for each public chain was calculated from normalized within-repertoire ranks of inferred template counts. Generation probabilities in a later analysis came from a VDJ recombination model fitted to out-of-frame rearrangements, and those results were checked against IGoR. A later analysis scored TCR-TCR, TCR-HLA and TCR-CMV co-occurrence with hypergeometric tests, applying a repertoire-size bias correction to TCR pairs. A later analysis estimated false discovery rates by permuting HLA or CMV assignments 20 times. A later analysis grouped co-occurring TCRs with DBSCAN, adding TCRdist sequence similarity when clustering within HLA-allele-positive subsets. Repertoires with fewer than 30,000 or more than 120,000 public chains were left out of co-occurrence clustering, as were a handful of repertoires with anomalous nucleotide sharing. This immuneACCESS table, as held by TCRdb, lists in-frame sequences with V and J called but not all clones. Of the missing ones, under half trace to an unresolved V gene in checked studies; the others have no known cause. V and J calls and clone size are those listed in that table; D and trimming were worked out from the DNA. The table for this sample lists around 68,000 clones; about 85% of them were counted only once. The top ten hold roughly 10% of the sample.

V is pared back by 7 bases and J by 7 bases, with 17 bases lying between the germline termini. The CDR3 contains 14 residues, cysteine and phenylalanine counted. The entry retains the CDR3 DNA only, 42 bases that are in frame from base 1. As encoded in the germline V gene, CDR1 is MNHEY while CDR2 is SVGAGI. The cohort comprised under 700 healthy bone marrow donors. Cohort members were all nominally healthy when sampled, although unrecorded immune exposures were likely present. The donor tested CMV seronegative, placing the donor among the 350 or so seronegative members of the cohort. Each donor provided a peripheral blood sample, and peripheral blood mononuclear cells were used for TCR beta sequencing. Genomic DNA was extracted from the blood cell samples with the Qiagen DNeasy Blood Extraction Kit.

Sequencing was performed on PBMCs. The chain joins TRBV6-5 to TRBJ1-3, with no confident D gene call. The TCR sequence derives from a female donor in good health and CMV-seronegative. The CDR3 amino acid sequence is: CASTTSGSGNTIYF. The DNA sequence is as follows: TGTGCCAGCACCACGTCGGGCTCGGGGAACACCATATATTTT.